What follows describes a single T cell receptor beta chain. The data stem from a study of blood T cell repertoires in COVID-19. Profiling relied on immunoSEQ multiplex PCR, and the TCRdb table lists in-frame clones only, not all of them. The repertoire holds about 54,000 clones, with over 65% as singletons. V lost 6 bases and J 7 bases, leaving 15 bases between the germline ends. The CDR3 extends over 14 amino acids. CDR1 and CDR2 (germline): MDHEN, SYDVKM. The rearrangement links TRBV28 to TRBJ1-4; D call uncertain. The sample comprised peripheral blood. The clonotype comes from a man aged 40-55 years with active COVID-19. CDR3 residues: CASSEGGPSEKLFF. The DNA for the CDR3 is TGTGCCAGCAGCGAGGGAGGGCCTAGTGAAAAACTGTTTTTT.